This T cell receptor (beta chain) originates from a study of T cell changes during pregnancy in multiple sclerosis (dated by TCRdb to about 2019). With regard to the full study: Changes in the T cell repertoire over the course of pregnancy were examined in this study in women with multiple sclerosis.

As for this clone: The clone's antigen remains unknown. No quality values exist for individual bases; no much larger clone is one base distant.

The germline V gene encodes CDR1 MGHRA and CDR2 YSYEKL. V was cut back by 1 base and J by 4 bases, leaving a gap of 6 bases between them. The CDR3 holds 13 amino acids from the cysteine to the phenylalanine. Only CDR3 DNA remains: 39 bases, in frame from the first base. Receptor libraries were prepared by the immunoSEQ multiplex PCR assay. This is the immuneACCESS table as TCRdb keeps it, with only in-frame sequences that have V and J called. A part of the clones is gone; compared with another copy, unresolved V genes explain less than half, and the rest is unexplained. This sample has 80,000 to 100,000 clones in its table, and 90% to 95% of those were observed once. The ten top clones hold over 0.85% of the sample.

The starting material was peripheral blood, obtained after pregnancy. The sequence derives from a female donor with multiple sclerosis, enrolled in a pregnancy study. Here the chain combines TRBV4-1 and TRBJ2-3; no D gene call is confident. In nucleotides, the sequence is TGCGCCAGCAGCCAAGGGAGATCAGATACGCAGTATTTT. Its translation is CASSQGRSDTQYF.